The present TCR beta chain was sequenced within a study of blood T cell repertoires in COVID-19. Study-level information: The cDNA or gDNA used as material had been derived from T cells, B-cell-depleted T cells, or PBMCs.

J lost 8 bases, V lost 4 bases, and 9 bases had no gene match. From germline, CDR1 is SGHDT and CDR2 YYEEEE. CDR3 size: 15 residues. Study processing details: Estimated nucleated cell counts came from reference gene primer amplification. The repertoire was sequenced with immunoSEQ multiplex PCR; TCRdb's copy has only in-frame clones and lacks some. That table is the source of V, J and clone size, and D and trimming were worked out from the DNA. The sample comprises about 50,000 clones, 80% to 90% of which are singletons, and approximately 5.9% rests with the top ten. This clonotype was obtained from a man aged 45-60 years with active COVID-19. V gene TRBV5-6 combines with J gene TRBJ1-4; 9 nucleotides match TRBD1. The sequencing sample was made of peripheral blood. Here the CDR3 DNA reads TGTGCCAGCAGCCGGCGCGACAGGGGGTGGGAAAAACTGTTTTTT. As protein: CASSRRDRGWEKLFF.